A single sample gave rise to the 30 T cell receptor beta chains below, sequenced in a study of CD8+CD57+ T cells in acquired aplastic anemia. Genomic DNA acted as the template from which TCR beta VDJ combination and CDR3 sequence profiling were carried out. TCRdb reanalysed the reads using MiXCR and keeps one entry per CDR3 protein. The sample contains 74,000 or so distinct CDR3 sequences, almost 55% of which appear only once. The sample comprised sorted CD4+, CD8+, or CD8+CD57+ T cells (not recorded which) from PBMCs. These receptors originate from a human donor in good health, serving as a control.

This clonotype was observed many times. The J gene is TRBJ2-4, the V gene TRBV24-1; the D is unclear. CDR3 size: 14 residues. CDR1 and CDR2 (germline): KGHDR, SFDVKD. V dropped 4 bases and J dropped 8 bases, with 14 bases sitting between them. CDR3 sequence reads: CATSESRNRDIQYF. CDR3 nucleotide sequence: TGTGCCACCAGTGAGAGCCGGAACCGGGACATTCAGTACTTC.

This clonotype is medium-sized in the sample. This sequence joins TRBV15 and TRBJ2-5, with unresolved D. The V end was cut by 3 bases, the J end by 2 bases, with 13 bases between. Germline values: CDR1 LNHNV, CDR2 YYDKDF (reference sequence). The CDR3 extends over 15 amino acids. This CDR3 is CATSSLAIAQETQYF. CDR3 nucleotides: TGTGCCACCAGCAGCCTCGCTATAGCACAAGAGACCCAGTACTTC.

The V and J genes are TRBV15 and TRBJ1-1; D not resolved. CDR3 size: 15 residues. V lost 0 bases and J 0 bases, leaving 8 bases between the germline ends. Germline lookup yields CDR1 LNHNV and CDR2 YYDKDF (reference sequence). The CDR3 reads CATSRDKGMNTEAFF. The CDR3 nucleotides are TGTGCCACCAGCAGAGATAAGGGAATGAACACTGAAGCTTTCTTT. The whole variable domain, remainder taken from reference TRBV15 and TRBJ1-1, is DAMVIQNPRYQVTQFGKPVTLSCSQTLNHNVMYWYQQKSSQAPKLLFHYYDKDFNNEADTPDNFQSRRPNTSFCFLDIRSPGLGDTAMYLCATSRDKGMNTEAFFGQGTRLTVV.

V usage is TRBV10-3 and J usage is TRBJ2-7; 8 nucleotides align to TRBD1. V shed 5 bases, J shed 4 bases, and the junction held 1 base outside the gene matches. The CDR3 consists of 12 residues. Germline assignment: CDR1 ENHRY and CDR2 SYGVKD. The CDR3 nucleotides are TGTGCCATCAGTTGGACAGGGTACGAGCAGTACTTC. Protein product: CAISWTGYEQYF.

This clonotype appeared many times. The chain's CDR3 is CASSPTRLAFMNTEAFF. DNA for the CDR3: TGCGCCAGCAGCCCCACACGCCTGGCGTTCATGAACACTGAAGCTTTCTTT. This chain joins TRBV4-1 and TRBJ1-1; D uncertain. Germline lookup yields CDR1 MGHRA and CDR2 YSYEKL. This CDR3 comprises 17 residues. V shed 4 bases and J shed 0 bases, with 18 bases lying between them.

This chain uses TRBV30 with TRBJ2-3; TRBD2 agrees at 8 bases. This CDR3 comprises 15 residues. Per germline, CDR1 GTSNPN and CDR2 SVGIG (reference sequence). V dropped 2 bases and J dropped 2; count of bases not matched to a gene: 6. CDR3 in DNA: TGTGCCTGGAGTAAAGCGGGAGACGACACAGATACGCAGTATTTT. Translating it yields CAWSKAGDDTDTQYF.

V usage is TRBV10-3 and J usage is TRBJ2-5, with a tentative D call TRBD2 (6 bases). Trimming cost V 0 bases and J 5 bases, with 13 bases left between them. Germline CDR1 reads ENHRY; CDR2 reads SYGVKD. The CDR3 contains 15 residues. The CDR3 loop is CAISESSYRGETQYF. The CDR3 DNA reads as TGTGCCATCAGTGAGTCGTCGTATCGGGGGGAGACCCAGTACTTC.

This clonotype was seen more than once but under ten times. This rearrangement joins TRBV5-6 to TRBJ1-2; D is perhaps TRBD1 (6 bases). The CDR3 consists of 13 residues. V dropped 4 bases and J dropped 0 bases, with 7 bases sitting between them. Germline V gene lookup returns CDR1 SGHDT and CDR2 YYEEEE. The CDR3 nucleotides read TGTGCCAGCAGCCAGGGGACTAACTATGGCTACACCTTC. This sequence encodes CASSQGTNYGYTF.

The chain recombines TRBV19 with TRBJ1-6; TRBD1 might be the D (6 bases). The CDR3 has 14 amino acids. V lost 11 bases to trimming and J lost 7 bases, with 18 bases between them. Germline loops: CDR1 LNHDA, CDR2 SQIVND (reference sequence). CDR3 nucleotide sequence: TGTGCCGTTGGGACGACAGGCACCAATTCACCCCTCCACTTT. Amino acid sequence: CAVGTTGTNSPLHF.

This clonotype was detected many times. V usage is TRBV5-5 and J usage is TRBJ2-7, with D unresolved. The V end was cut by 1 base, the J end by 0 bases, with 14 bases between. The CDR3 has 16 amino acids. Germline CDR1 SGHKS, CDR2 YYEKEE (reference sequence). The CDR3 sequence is CASSLIGFGDSYEQYF. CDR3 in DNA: TGTGCCAGCAGCTTGATAGGGTTTGGGGACTCCTACGAGCAGTACTTC.

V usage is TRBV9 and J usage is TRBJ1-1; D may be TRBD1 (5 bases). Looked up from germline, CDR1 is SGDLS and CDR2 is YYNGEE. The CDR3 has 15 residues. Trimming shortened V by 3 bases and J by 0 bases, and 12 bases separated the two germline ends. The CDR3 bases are TGTGCCAGCAGCGGCCGGGACGACATGAACACTGAAGCTTTCTTT. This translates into CASSGRDDMNTEAFF.

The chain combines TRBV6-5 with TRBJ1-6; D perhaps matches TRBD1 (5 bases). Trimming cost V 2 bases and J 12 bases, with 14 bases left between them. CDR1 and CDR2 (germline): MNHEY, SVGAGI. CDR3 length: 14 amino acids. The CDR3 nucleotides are TGTGCCAGCAGTTACGGGACCGGGTTTGGACCCCTCCACTTT. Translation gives CASSYGTGFGPLHF.

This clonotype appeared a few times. CDR3 sequence reads: CASSIVQGGNTEAFF. The CDR3 bases are TGTGCCAGCAGTATCGTCCAGGGGGGGAACACTGAAGCTTTCTTT. The rearrangement links TRBV27 to TRBJ1-1; TRBD1 agrees at 7 bases. V shed 5 bases and J 1 base; nucleotides not matched to a gene: 7. Germline V CDR1 and CDR2: MNHEY, SMNVEV (reference sequence). The CDR3 length is 15 residues.

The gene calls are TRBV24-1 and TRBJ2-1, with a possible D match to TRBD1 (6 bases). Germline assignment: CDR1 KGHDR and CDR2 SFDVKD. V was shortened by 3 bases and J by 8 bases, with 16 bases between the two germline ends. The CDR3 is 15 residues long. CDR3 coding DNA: TGTGCCACCAGTGATCCTCGGACAGCGAACTATGAGCAGTTCTTC. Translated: CATSDPRTANYEQFF.

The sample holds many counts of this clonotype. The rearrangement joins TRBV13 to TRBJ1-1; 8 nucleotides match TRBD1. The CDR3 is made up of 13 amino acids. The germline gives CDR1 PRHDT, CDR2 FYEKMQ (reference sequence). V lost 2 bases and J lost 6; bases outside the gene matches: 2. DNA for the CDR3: TGTGCCAGCAGCTTACCAGGGGGCGCTGAAGCTTTCTTT. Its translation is CASSLPGGAEAFF.

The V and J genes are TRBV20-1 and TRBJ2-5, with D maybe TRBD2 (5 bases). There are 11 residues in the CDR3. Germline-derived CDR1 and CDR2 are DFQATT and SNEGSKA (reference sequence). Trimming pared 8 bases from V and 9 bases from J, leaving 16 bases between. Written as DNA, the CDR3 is TGCAGTTCGAGGACCTTGGAGGCCCAGTACTTC. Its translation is CSSRTLEAQYF.

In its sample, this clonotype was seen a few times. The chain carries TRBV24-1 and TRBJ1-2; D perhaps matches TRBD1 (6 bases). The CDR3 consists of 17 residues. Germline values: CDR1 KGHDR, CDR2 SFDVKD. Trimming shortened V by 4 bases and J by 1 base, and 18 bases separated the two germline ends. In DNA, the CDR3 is TGTGCCACCAGTGAAGCGGTGGGCAGGGGTGATAACTATGGCTACACCTTC. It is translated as CATSEAVGRGDNYGYTF.

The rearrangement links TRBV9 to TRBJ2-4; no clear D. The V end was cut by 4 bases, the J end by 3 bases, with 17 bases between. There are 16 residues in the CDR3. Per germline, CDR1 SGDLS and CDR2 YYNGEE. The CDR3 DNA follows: TGTGCCAGCAGCCCATCGGACGGTCTCGGCAAAAACATTCAGTACTTC. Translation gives CASSPSDGLGKNIQYF.

CDR3 coding DNA: TGCAGTGCTACCAGCCCCGGGGCCAACTATGGCTACACCTTC. Translating gives CSATSPGANYGYTF. The rearrangement joins TRBV20-1 to TRBJ1-2; possible D gene TRBD1, 5 bases. Germline-derived CDR1 and CDR2 are DFQATT and SNEGSKA (reference sequence). The germline V and J ends were trimmed by 4 bases and 2 bases, with 14 bases remaining between them. The CDR3 loop spans 14 amino acids.

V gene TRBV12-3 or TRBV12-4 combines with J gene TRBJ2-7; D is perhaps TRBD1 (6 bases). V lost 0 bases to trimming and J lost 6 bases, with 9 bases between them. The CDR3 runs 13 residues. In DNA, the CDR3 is TGTGCCAGCAGTTTAGCGGACAGTGGCGAGCAGTACTTC. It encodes CASSLADSGEQYF.

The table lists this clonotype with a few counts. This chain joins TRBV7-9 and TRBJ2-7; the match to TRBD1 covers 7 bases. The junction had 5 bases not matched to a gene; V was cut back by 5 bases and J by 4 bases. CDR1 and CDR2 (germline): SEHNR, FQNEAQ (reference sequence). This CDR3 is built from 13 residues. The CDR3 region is CASSGTVTYEQYF. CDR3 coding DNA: TGTGCCAGCAGCGGGACAGTAACATACGAGCAGTACTTC.

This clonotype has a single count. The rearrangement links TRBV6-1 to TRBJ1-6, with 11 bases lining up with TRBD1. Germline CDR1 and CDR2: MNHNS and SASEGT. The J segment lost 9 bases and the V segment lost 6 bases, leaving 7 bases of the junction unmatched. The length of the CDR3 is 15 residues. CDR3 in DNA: TGTGCCAGCAGCCCGGGACAGGGGGGAGGTTCACCCCTCCACTTT. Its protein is CASSPGQGGGSPLHF.

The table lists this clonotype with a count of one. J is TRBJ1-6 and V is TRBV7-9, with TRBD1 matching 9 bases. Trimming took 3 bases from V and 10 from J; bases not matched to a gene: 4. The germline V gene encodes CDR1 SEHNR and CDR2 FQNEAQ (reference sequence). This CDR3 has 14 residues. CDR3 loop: CASSLDRGGSPLHF. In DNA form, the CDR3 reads TGTGCCAGCAGCTTGGACAGGGGAGGCTCACCCCTCCACTTT.

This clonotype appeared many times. The CDR3 region has the DNA TGTGCCAGCAGCCTGGGACAGGACCCCCTCGACGTCCTAGCGAATAATTCACCCCTCCACTTT. Translated, it gives CASSLGQDPLDVLANNSPLHF. This chain uses TRBV5-4 with TRBJ1-6, with 8 nucleotides matching TRBD1. Germline loops: CDR1 SGHNT, CDR2 YYREEE (reference sequence). The CDR3 loop spans 21 amino acids. V was clipped by 4 bases and J by 5 bases; unmatched bases: 23.

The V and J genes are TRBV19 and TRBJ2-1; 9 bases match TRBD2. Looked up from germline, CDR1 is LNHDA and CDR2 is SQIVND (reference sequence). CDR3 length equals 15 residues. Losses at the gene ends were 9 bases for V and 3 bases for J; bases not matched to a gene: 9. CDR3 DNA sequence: TGTGCCAGCACCCAGAGACTAGCGGACTACAATGAGCAGTTCTTC. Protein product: CASTQRLADYNEQFF. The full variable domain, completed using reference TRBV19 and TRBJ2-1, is DGGITQSPKYLFRKEGQNVTLSCEQNLNHDAMYWYRQDPGQGLRLIYYSQIVNDFQKGDIAEGYSVSREKKESFPLTVTSAQKNPTAFYLCASTQRLADYNEQFFGPGTRLTVL.

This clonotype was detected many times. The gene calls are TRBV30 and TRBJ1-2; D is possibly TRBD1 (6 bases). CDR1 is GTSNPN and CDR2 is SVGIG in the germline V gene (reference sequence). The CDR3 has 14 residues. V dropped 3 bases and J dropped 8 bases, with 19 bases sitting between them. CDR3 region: CAWSRGASWDGYTF. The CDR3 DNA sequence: TGTGCCTGGAGCAGGGGCGCTTCTTGGGACGGCTACACCTTC.

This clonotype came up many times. The CDR3 loop reads CASSQGPEGAAHEQFF. Written as DNA, the CDR3 is TGCGCCAGCAGCCAAGGGCCGGAGGGGGCGGCCCATGAGCAGTTCTTC. This chain links TRBV4-1 with TRBJ2-1, with D maybe TRBD1 (7 bases). The germline CDR1 and CDR2 sequences are MGHRA and YSYEKL. The CDR3 loop spans 16 amino acids. Trimming removed 1 base at V and 8 bases at J, with 18 bases between.

CDR3 nucleotide sequence: TGTGCCAGCAGCCCCTGGCCAATAGGCACAGATACGCAGTATTTT. This translates into CASSPWPIGTDTQYF. This chain links TRBV11-2 with TRBJ2-3, with D unresolved. This CDR3 has 15 residues. Trimming shortened V by 5 bases and J by 1 base, and 13 bases separated the two germline ends. Germline-derived CDR1 and CDR2 are SGHAT and FQNNGV.

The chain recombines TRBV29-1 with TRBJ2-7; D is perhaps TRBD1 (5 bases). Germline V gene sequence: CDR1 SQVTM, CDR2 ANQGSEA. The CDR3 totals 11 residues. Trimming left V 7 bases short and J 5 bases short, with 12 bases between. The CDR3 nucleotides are TGCAGCGGGAACAGGAACGACGAGCAGTACTTC. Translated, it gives CSGNRNDEQYF.

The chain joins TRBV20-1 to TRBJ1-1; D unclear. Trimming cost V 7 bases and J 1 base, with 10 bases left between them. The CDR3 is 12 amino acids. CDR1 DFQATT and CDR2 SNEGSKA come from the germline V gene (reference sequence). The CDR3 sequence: CSVNLGNTEAFF. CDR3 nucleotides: TGCAGTGTCAACCTAGGGAACACTGAAGCTTTCTTT.